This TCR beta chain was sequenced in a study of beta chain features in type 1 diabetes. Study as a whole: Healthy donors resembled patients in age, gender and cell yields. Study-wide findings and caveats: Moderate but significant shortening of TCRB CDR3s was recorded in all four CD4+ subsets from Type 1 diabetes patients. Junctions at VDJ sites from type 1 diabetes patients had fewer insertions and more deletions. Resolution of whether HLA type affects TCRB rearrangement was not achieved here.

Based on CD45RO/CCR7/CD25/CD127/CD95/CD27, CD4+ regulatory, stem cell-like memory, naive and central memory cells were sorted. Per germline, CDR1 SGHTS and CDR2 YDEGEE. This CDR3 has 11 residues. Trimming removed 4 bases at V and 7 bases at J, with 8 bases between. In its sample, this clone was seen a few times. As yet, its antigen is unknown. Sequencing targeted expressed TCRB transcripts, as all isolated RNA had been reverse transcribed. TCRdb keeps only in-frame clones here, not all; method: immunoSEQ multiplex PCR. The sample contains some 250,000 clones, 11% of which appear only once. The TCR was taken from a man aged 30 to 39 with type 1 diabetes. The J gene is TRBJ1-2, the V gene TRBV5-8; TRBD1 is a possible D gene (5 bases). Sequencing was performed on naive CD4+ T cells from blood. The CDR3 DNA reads TGTGCCAGCAGCCAGGGCATTGGCTACACCTTC. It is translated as CASSQGIGYTF.